The 16 T cell receptor beta chains reported below all come from one sample, sequenced in a study of blood T cell repertoires in COVID-19. Clones were read by immunoSEQ multiplex PCR, and TCRdb kept only the in-frame ones, dropping some. The profile shows about 210,000 clones, about 88% of them singletons. Material for sequencing was PBMCs or T cells enriched from blood (not recorded which). These receptors originate from a woman between 40 and 55 years old in a cohort exposed to, infected with or recovered from COVID-19 (not recorded which).

The V gene is TRBV4-2, the J gene TRBJ1-1; no clear D gene. The germline V gene has CDR1 LGHNA and CDR2 YNFKEQ. The CDR3 consists of 14 residues. Trimming removed 6 bases from V and 2 bases from J, with 13 bases in between. The CDR3 loop reads CASSRREGNTEAFF. The CDR3 coding sequence is TGTGCCAGCAGTCGGAGGGAAGGAAACACTGAAGCTTTCTTT.

The rearrangement uses TRBV5-1 and TRBJ2-5; perhaps TRBD2 as D (6 bases). The ends were cut back, 5 bases at V and 2 bases at J, with 19 bases in the middle. The germline V gene has CDR1 SGHRS and CDR2 YFSETQ. CDR3 length: 16 amino acids. The CDR3 bases are TGCGCCAGCAGTTACCGGCGGGGTGGTACACAAGAGACCCAGTACTTC. This encodes CASSYRRGGTQETQYF.

The J gene is TRBJ1-1, the V gene TRBV4-1; D is uncertain. CDR1 is MGHRA and CDR2 is YSYEKL in the germline V gene. V was shortened by 4 bases and J by 1 base, with 4 bases between the two germline ends. There are 12 residues in the CDR3. CDR3 sequence: CASSRRNTEAFF. The DNA of the CDR3 is TGCGCCAGCAGCCGGAGGAACACTGAAGCTTTCTTT.

The V and J genes are TRBV7-6 and TRBJ2-7; D is perhaps TRBD1 (6 bases). Germline assignment: CDR1 SGHVS and CDR2 FNYEAQ. The CDR3 length is 14 residues. Trimming shortened V by 2 bases and J by 2 bases, and 10 bases separated the two germline ends. The CDR3 loop is CASSLRTEPYEQYF. The CDR3 coding sequence is TGTGCCAGCAGCTTACGGACAGAACCCTACGAGCAGTACTTC.

In this sample, this clone turned up once. The chain has TRBV7-2 and TRBJ2-1; D is possibly TRBD1 (6 bases). Germline V lookup: CDR1 SGHTA, CDR2 FQGNSA. V gave up 0 bases and J gave up 0 bases, with 9 bases separating them. The length of the CDR3 is 16 residues. The CDR3 DNA reads TGTGCCAGCAGCTTAGCGACAGGTAGCTCCTACAATGAGCAGTTCTTC. Translating it yields CASSLATGSSYNEQFF.

The chain combines TRBV7-2 with TRBJ2-3; no firm D call. The CDR3 has 12 residues. The V end was cut by 5 bases, the J end by 1 base, with 4 bases between. The germline gives CDR1 SGHTA, CDR2 FQGNSA. The DNA for the CDR3 is TGTGCCAGCAGCCCCGGCACAGATACGCAGTATTTT. Protein product: CASSPGTDTQYF.

The chain links TRBV15 to TRBJ1-1, with a tentative D call TRBD1 (5 bases). Germline V gene data show CDR1 as LNHNV and CDR2 as YYDKDF (reference sequence). The CDR3 spans 14 residues. Trimming left V 5 bases short and J 6 bases short, with 16 bases between. The CDR3 is CATSDRRGAAEAFF. The CDR3 DNA sequence: TGTGCCACCAGCGACCGTCGCGGGGCGGCTGAAGCTTTCTTT.

The chain links TRBV5-4 to TRBJ1-1, with D possibly TRBD1 on 6 matching bases. CDR1 SGHNT and CDR2 YYREEE come from the germline V gene (reference sequence). Trimming took off 2 bases at V and 8 bases at J, with 10 bases between the two ends. CDR3 length: 12 amino acids. As DNA, the CDR3 is TGTGCCAGCAGCTTAACAGGGACGGAAGCTTTCTTT. It yields the protein CASSLTGTEAFF. Supplemented by reference TRBV5-4 and TRBJ1-1, the full variable domain reads ETGVTQSPTHLIKTRGQQVTLRCSSQSGHNTVSWYQQALGQGPQFIFQYYREEENGRGNFPPRFSGLQFPNYSSELNVNALELDDSALYLCASSLTGTEAFFGQGTRLTVV.

This clone has only a few counts. This rearrangement joins TRBV21-1 to TRBJ1-6. TRBV21-1 is a recognized pseudogene. This CDR3 has 16 residues. The CDR3 DNA reads as TGTGCCAGCAGCAAAGACTCGCGGGGCTATAATTCACCCCTCCACTTT. Protein sequence: CASSKDSRGYNSPLHF.

V and J are TRBV4-2 and TRBJ2-7, with 10 bases matching TRBD1. With 1 base clipped from V and 2 bases from J, the junction kept 5 bases outside the gene matches. CDR1 and CDR2 (germline): LGHNA, YNFKEQ. This CDR3 comprises 16 residues. The CDR3 DNA is TGTGCCAGCAGCCAAGCCTTAGGGACAGGGGCCTACGAGCAGTACTTC. Residues: CASSQALGTGAYEQYF.

This clone was found a few times. This chain links TRBV5-1 with TRBJ2-7; 8 bases fit TRBD1. Germline values: CDR1 SGHRS, CDR2 YFSETQ. Trimming at V came to 0 bases and at J to 2 bases, leaving 4 bases not matched to a gene. CDR3 length: 15 residues. This CDR3 reads CASSLGRTGTYEQYF. CDR3 DNA sequence: TGCGCCAGCAGCTTGGGAAGGACAGGGACCTACGAGCAGTACTTC. Using reference TRBV5-1 and TRBJ2-7 for the parts outside the CDR3, the full variable domain is KAGVTQTPRYLIKTRGQQVTLSCSPISGHRSVSWYQQTPGQGLQFLFEYFSETQRNKGNFPGRFSGRQFSNSRSEMNVSTLELGDSALYLCASSLGRTGTYEQYFGPGTRLTVT.

The DNA of the CDR3 is TGCGCCAGCAGCCCGGAGGTTATGATGAACACTGAAGCTTTCTTT. As protein: CASSPEVMMNTEAFF. V is TRBV5-1 and J is TRBJ1-1; D remains unclear. The CDR3 is 15 amino acids. Germline lookup yields CDR1 SGHRS and CDR2 YFSETQ. V lost 4 bases and J 0 bases, leaving 13 bases between the germline ends.

The J gene is TRBJ2-3, the V gene TRBV7-2; 7 nucleotides align to TRBD2. CDR1 SGHTA and CDR2 FQGNSA come from the germline V gene. CDR3 size: 16 residues. The junction had 12 bases not matched to a gene; V was cut back by 7 bases and J by 2 bases. The CDR3 nucleotides are TGTGCCAGCACTCCCGCGGGAGAAGGTTTCACAGATACGCAGTATTTT. Its translation: CASTPAGEGFTDTQYF. The variable domain in full, with the rest retrieved from reference TRBV7-2 and TRBJ2-3, is GAGVSQSPSNKVTEKGKDVELRCDPISGHTALYWYRQSLGQGLEFLIYFQGNSAPDKSGLPSDRFSAERTGGSVSTLTIQRTQQEDSAVYLCASTPAGEGFTDTQYFGPGTRLTVL.

In this sample, this clone turned up once. V is TRBV10-2 and J is TRBJ2-3, with D tentatively TRBD2 (5 bases). The length of the CDR3 is 14 residues. The germline V and J ends were trimmed by 7 bases and 3 bases, with 14 bases remaining between them. Germline V gives CDR1 WSHSY, CDR2 SAAADI. The CDR3 DNA sequence: TGCGCCAGCACTCAGACTATCGGGACAGATACGCAGTATTTT. Its protein is CASTQTIGTDTQYF.

This chain uses TRBV11-3 with TRBJ1-6, with D maybe TRBD1 (5 bases). Germline V gene sequence: CDR1 SGHNT, CDR2 YENEEA. V gave up 0 bases and J gave up 7 bases, with 16 bases separating them. The CDR3 is 17 amino acids. The CDR3: CASSLDDAGPMNSPLHF. Written as DNA, the CDR3 is TGTGCCAGCAGCTTAGATGATGCGGGACCTATGAATTCACCCCTCCACTTT.

This CDR3 reads CASDRVNTEAFF. In DNA form, the CDR3 reads TGTGCCAGCGACAGGGTGAACACTGAAGCTTTCTTT. This chain links TRBV7-9 with TRBJ1-1; 7 bases line up with TRBD1. This CDR3 comprises 12 residues. The germline gives CDR1 SEHNR, CDR2 FQNEAQ (reference sequence). J lost 0 bases, V lost 8 bases, and 0 bases had no gene match.